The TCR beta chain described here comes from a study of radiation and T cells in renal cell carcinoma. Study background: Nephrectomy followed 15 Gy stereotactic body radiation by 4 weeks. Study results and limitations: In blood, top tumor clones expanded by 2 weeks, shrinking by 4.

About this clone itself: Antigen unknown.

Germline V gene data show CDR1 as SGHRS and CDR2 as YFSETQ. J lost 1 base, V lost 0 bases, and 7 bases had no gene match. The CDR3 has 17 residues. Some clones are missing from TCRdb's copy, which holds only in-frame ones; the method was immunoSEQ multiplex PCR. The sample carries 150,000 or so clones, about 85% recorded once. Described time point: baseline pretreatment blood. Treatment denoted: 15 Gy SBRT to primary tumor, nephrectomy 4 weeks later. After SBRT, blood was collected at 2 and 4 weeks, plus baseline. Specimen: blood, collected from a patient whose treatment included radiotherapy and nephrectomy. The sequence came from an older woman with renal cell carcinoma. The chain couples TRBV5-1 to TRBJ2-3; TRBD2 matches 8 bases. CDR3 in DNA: TGCGCCAGCAGCTTGGCCGGGCCGCGGGGGGGCACAGATACGCAGTATTTT. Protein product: CASSLAGPRGGTDTQYF.